These T cell receptor beta chains were read from a single sample in a study of blood T cells in healthy people across ages. TCRdb itself ran the 5' RACE reads through MiXCR, one entry per CDR3 protein. Of some 1.4 million distinct CDR3 sequences detected, roughly 40% appear once; the ten largest clones hold approximately 7.9%. The sequenced material came from blood. The origin of the receptors is a woman aged 18 to 35 in good health. Both conserved end residues are part of each CDR3. D genes are given only for firm matches. Expanded clones are given a class, and other clones once, few, many or no size at all.

j_call v_call clone_size d_call cdr3_aa cdr3_nt
TRBJ2-1 TRBV18 few - CASSPPVARGEQFF TGTGCCAGCTCACCACCGGTAGCTCGAGGTGAGCAGTTCTTC
TRBJ2-5 TRBV20-1 - TRBD2 CSAKPGGSKETQYF TGCAGTGCTAAGCCGGGGGGGTCCAAGGAGACCCAGTACTTC
TRBJ2-1 TRBV28 once TRBD1 CASSSVQGVSYNEQFF TGTGCCAGCAGTTCCGTCCAGGGGGTCTCCTACAATGAGCAGTTCTTC
TRBJ1-2 TRBV12-3/TRBV12-4 - TRBD1 CASSPPRQGGGYTF TGTGCCAGCAGTCCTCCCCGACAGGGTGGTGGCTACACCTTC
TRBJ1-6 TRBV20-1 - - CSARADRIFSSPLHF TGCAGTGCTAGGGCGGACAGAATCTTTTCTTCACCCCTCCACTTT
TRBJ2-1 TRBV24-1 few - CATSYRSYNEQFF TGTGCCACCAGTTACCGCTCCTACAATGAGCAGTTCTTC
TRBJ1-1 TRBV9 - - CASSVEDTLSTEAFF TGTGCCAGCAGCGTAGAAGACACCCTTTCCACTGAAGCTTTCTTT
TRBJ1-1 TRBV18 - - CASSPVPSGTEAFF TGTGCCAGCTCACCTGTTCCGTCAGGCACTGAAGCTTTCTTT
TRBJ1-1 TRBV12-3/TRBV12-4 - - CASSWGVGDTEAFF TGTGCCAGCAGCTGGGGAGTCGGGGACACTGAAGCTTTCTTT
TRBJ2-5 TRBV18 once - CASSRDGGGETQYF TGTGCCAGCTCACGGGACGGCGGTGGAGAGACCCAGTACTTC
TRBJ2-3 TRBV6-5 once TRBD2 CASSRLAATSTDTQYF TGTGCCAGCAGTAGGCTAGCGGCTACAAGCACAGATACGCAGTATTTT
TRBJ1-1 TRBV27 few - CASSYKDTEAFF TGTGCCAGCAGCTACAAGGACACTGAAGCTTTCTTT
TRBJ2-1 TRBV7-3 - TRBD2 CASRLAGAHNEQFF TGTGCCAGCCGTCTAGCGGGGGCGCACAATGAGCAGTTCTTC
TRBJ2-7 TRBV20-1 - - CSARFGGFSYEQYF TGCAGTGCTAGATTTGGGGGCTTCTCCTACGAGCAGTACTTC
TRBJ2-1 TRBV7-2 - - CASSLEGAEGYNEQFF TGTGCCAGCAGCTTAGAAGGGGCAGAGGGGTACAATGAGCAGTTCTTC
TRBJ1-2 TRBV4-1 - - CASRPTGAYGYTF TGCGCCAGCAGGCCAACAGGCGCCTATGGCTACACCTTC
TRBJ2-7 TRBV12-3/TRBV12-4 - TRBD1 CASSPHQDRGHPYEQYF TGTGCCAGCAGTCCCCACCAAGACAGGGGGCATCCTTACGAGCAGTACTTC
TRBJ1-1 TRBV25-1 - - CASSMGGGQGAEAFF TGTGCCAGCAGTATGGGGGGTGGCCAGGGCGCTGAGGCTTTCTTT
TRBJ2-7 TRBV3-1 - TRBD2 CASSPVGAGGVEQYF TGTGCCAGCAGCCCCGTGGGGGCGGGAGGGGTCGAGCAGTACTTC
TRBJ1-2 TRBV5-1 few - CASSPDPTAVYGYTF TGCGCCAGCAGCCCCGACCCGACAGCGGTCTACGGCTACACCTTC
TRBJ2-7 TRBV24-1 - - CATSDGYNEQYF TGTGCCACCTCGGATGGATACAATGAGCAGTACTTC
TRBJ1-2 TRBV6-5 - - CASQLGTGYGYTF TGTGCCAGCCAACTGGGTACGGGGTATGGCTACACCTTC
TRBJ2-1 TRBV29-1 - TRBD2 CSASVLTSSYNEQFF TGCAGCGCCTCGGTGTTGACTAGCAGTTACAATGAGCAGTTCTTC
TRBJ2-1 TRBV28 few TRBD1 CASSQGVQRNNEQFF TGTGCCAGCAGCCAGGGGGTCCAAAGGAACAATGAGCAGTTCTTC
TRBJ2-3 TRBV7-9 - - CASSFIRGSTDTQYF TGTGCCAGCAGCTTTATCAGGGGCAGCACAGATACGCAGTATTTT
TRBJ2-7 TRBV6-2/TRBV6-3 few - CASSSALDVAYEQYF TGTGCCAGCAGTTCCGCTTTGGACGTGGCCTACGAGCAGTACTTC
TRBJ1-1 TRBV10-3 - - CAIGMSDGTEAFF TGTGCCATTGGGATGAGCGACGGCACTGAAGCTTTCTTT
TRBJ2-5 TRBV20-1 few - CSARDGTREETQYF TGCAGTGCTAGAGATGGGACACGGGAAGAGACCCAGTACTTC
TRBJ2-3 TRBV6-1 few TRBD2 CASSAGDGSGRTDTQYF TGTGCCAGCAGTGCGGGGGACGGTAGCGGGAGAACAGATACGCAGTATTTT
TRBJ2-7 TRBV6-1 few - CASSEWASPHEQYF TGTGCCAGCAGTGAATGGGCTAGCCCCCACGAGCAGTACTTC
TRBJ2-3 TRBV5-1 - TRBD2 CASSRWTSGSDTQYF TGCGCCAGCAGCCGGTGGACTAGTGGCTCAGATACGCAGTATTTT
TRBJ2-1 TRBV4-2 - TRBD2 CASSQEGGSFGNEQFF TGTGCCAGCAGCCAAGAGGGCGGGAGTTTCGGCAATGAGCAGTTCTTC
TRBJ2-1 TRBV12-3/TRBV12-4 few TRBD2 CASSGGLAGNEFF TGTGCCAGCAGTGGGGGACTAGCGGGAAATGAGTTCTTC
TRBJ2-3 TRBV11-2 - - CASSPAGLTLTDTQYF TGTGCCAGCAGCCCGGCGGGACTTACGCTCACAGATACGCAGTATTTT
TRBJ2-3 TRBV4-1 - - CASSHRVVASTDTQYF TGCGCCAGCAGCCACCGAGTGGTAGCTAGCACAGATACGCAGTATTTT
TRBJ2-7 TRBV13 - - CASSSGRGQTYEQYF TGTGCCAGCAGTTCTGGCCGGGGCCAGACCTACGAGCAGTACTTC
TRBJ1-2 TRBV27 - - CASSGGPNYGYTF TGTGCCAGCAGTGGGGGCCCCAACTATGGCTACACCTTC
TRBJ2-7 TRBV5-1 few - CASSLAPGEYEQYF TGCGCCAGCAGCTTGGCCCCGGGGGAGTACGAGCAGTACTTC